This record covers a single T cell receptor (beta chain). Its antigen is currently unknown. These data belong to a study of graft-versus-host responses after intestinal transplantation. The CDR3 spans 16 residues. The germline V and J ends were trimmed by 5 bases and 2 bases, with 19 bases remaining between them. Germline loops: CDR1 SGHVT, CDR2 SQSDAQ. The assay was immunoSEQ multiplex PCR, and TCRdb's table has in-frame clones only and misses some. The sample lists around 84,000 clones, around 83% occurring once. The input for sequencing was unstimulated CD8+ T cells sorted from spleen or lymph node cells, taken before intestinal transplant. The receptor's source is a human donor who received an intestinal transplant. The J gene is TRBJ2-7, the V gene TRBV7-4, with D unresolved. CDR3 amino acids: CASSPWDTKVPYEQYF. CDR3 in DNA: TGTGCCAGCAGCCCTTGGGATACCAAAGTCCCCTACGAGCAGTACTTC.